The 3 T cell receptor beta chains reported below all come from one sample, sequenced in a study of Tregs in tolerant kidney transplant recipients. Produced via immunoSEQ multiplex PCR; TCRdb's table is partial and in-frame only. The table has 200,000 to 300,000 clones, 65% to 85% seen once; the top ten hold about 0.68%. Sequencing input: CD4+ T cells from blood. These receptors were collected from a human donor in good health.

The chain uses TRBV2 and TRBJ2-5; D gene uncertain. The J call may be incorrect, as the DNA end agrees better with TRBJ2-7. The CDR3 spans 12 residues. Germline assignment: CDR1 SNHLY and CDR2 FYNNEI. CDR3 sequence (DNA): TGTGCCAGCAGGGACGTCTCCTACGAGCAGTACTTC. The encoded protein is CASRDVSYEQYF.

This chain connects TRBV5-5 to TRBJ2-2; 10 nucleotides align to TRBD1. V lost 4 bases to trimming and J lost 4 bases; unmatched junction nucleotides: 1. The CDR3 consists of 14 residues. In germline, CDR1 is SGHKS, CDR2 YYEKEE (reference sequence). In nucleotides, the CDR3 is TGTGCCAGCAGCCGGGACAGGGGCACCGGGGAGCTGTTTTTT. Its translation: CASSRDRGTGELFF.

In its sample, this clone was seen once. The chain joins TRBV5-8 to TRBJ1-1; 7 nucleotides line up with TRBD1. From germline, CDR1 is SGHTS and CDR2 YDEGEE. This CDR3 has 15 amino acids. Losses at the gene ends were 2 bases for V and 7 bases for J; bases not matched to a gene: 11. CDR3 bases: TGTGCCAGCAGCTTTGCAGGGGGTAGAGTAATTGAAGCTTTCTTT. Protein product: CASSFAGGRVIEAFF.